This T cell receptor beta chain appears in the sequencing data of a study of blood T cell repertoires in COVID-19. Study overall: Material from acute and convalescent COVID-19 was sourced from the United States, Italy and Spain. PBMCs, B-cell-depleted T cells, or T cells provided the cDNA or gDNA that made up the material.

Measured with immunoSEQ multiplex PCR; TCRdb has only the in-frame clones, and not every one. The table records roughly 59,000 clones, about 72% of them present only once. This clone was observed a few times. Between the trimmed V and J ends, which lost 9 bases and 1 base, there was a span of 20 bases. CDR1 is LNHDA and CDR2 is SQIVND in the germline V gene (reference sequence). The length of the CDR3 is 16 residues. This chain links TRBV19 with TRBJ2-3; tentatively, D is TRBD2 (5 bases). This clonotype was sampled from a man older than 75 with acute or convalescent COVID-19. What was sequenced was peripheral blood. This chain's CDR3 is CASDPPGAEGTDTQYF. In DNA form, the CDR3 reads TGTGCCAGCGACCCCCCGGGCGCGGAGGGCACAGATACGCAGTATTTT.